This is a list of T cell receptor beta chains from one sample in a study of cytomegalovirus exposure and HLA in healthy donors. Only in-frame clones appear in the TCRdb table, and some are missing; sequencing was by immunoSEQ multiplex PCR. The table lists about 79,000 clones, about 68% of them singletons. Sequenced material: PBMCs. The receptors derive from a man aged 40-49 years in good health and CMV-seropositive. Each CDR3 is given with its conserved first and last residue. D genes are given only for firm matches. Part of the rows lack a size; the others show once, few, many or a class for expanded clones.

J gene,D gene,clone size,V gene,CDR3 length,CDR3 DNA,CDR3 protein
TRBJ2-1,NA,few,TRBV7-2,14,TGTGCCAGCAGCCCGGGGGTTGCCTACAATGAGCAGTTCTTC,CASSPGVAYNEQFF
TRBJ1-2,NA,NA,TRBV10-3,12,TGTGCCATCAGAGGAGGGATCAGAGGCTACACCTTC,CAIRGGIRGYTF
TRBJ2-5,TRBD2,NA,TRBV10-3,14,TGTGCCATCAATCCAGCGGGGGGGCTGGAGACCCAGTACTTC,CAINPAGGLETQYF
TRBJ2-3,NA,NA,TRBV5-4,15,TGTGCCAGCAGCTTGGAGGCGGGGAACACAGATACGCAGTATTTT,CASSLEAGNTDTQYF
TRBJ2-6,NA,few,TRBV28,13,TGTGCCACCGACAACTCTGGGGCCAACGTCCTGACTTTC,CATDNSGANVLTF
TRBJ1-2,TRBD1,NA,TRBV5-1,14,TGCGCCAGCAGCGAAACAGGGGGCAGCCAAGGCTACACCTTC,CASSETGGSQGYTF
TRBJ1-4,NA,once,TRBV19,15,TGTGCCAGTAGTTCCATCCCGGGGGCTAATGAAAAACTGTTTTTT,CASSSIPGANEKLFF
TRBJ2-1,TRBD2,once,TRBV19,17,TGTGCCAGTAGTATAGATGTGGGGGGGAGCTCCTACAATGAGCAGTTCTTC,CASSIDVGGSSYNEQFF
TRBJ1-1,NA,NA,TRBV6-5,14,TGTGCCAGCAGCCGACAGTACAGGGTAACTGAAGCTTTCTTT,CASSRQYRVTEAFF
TRBJ1-2,NA,NA,TRBV28,13,TGTGCCAGCAGTTTAATACAGCATCCCGGCTACACCTTC,CASSLIQHPGYTF
TRBJ1-5,TRBD1,NA,TRBV7-9,14,TGTGCCAGCAGCTCTGGACAGGGTTGGCAGCCCCAGCATTTT,CASSSGQGWQPQHF
TRBJ2-2,NA,NA,TRBV28,13,TGTGCCGTCGTCGGACAGCACACCGGGGAGCTGTTTTTT,CAVVGQHTGELFF
TRBJ1-6,TRBD1,NA,TRBV4-2,15,TGTGCCAGCAGCCAAGAGCAGGGGGCTGCCTCACCCCTCCACTTT,CASSQEQGAASPLHF
TRBJ2-7,TRBD1,NA,TRBV5-8,13,TGTGCCAGCAGAAAGACAGGGAATGCCGAGCAGTACTTC,CASRKTGNAEQYF
TRBJ1-4,NA,few,TRBV28,20,TGTGCCAGCAGGCCTGCCTCGGGAATATTCGCTACCTCAACTAATGAAAAACTGTTTTTT,CASRPASGIFATSTNEKLFF
TRBJ2-2,NA,NA,TRBV18,18,TGTGCCAGCTCACCACTCACCCTGACAGCGTCGAACACCGGGGAGCTGTTTTTT,CASSPLTLTASNTGELFF
TRBJ2-1,TRBD2,once,TRBV10-3,19,TGTGCCATCAGTCCCCAGGCCGGGACTAGCGGGGGGCCGAACAATGAGCAGTTCTTC,CAISPQAGTSGGPNNEQFF
TRBJ1-3,NA,NA,TRBV6-5,14,TGTGCCAGCAGGGAGACAGGACAAGGAAACACCATATATTTT,CASRETGQGNTIYF
TRBJ2-5,NA,NA,TRBV5-4,13,TGTGCCAGCAGCTGGAGTCGGAAGGAGACCCAGTACTTC,CASSWSRKETQYF
TRBJ2-2,NA,NA,TRBV6-5,15,TGTGCCAGCAGGACTACAACGCAGAACACCGGGGAGCTGTTTTTT,CASRTTTQNTGELFF
TRBJ1-1,NA,NA,TRBV21-1,15,TGTGCCAGCAGCAAAGCTAAGGCGGTAAACACTGAAGCTTTCTTT,CASSKAKAVNTEAFF
TRBJ1-1,NA,NA,TRBV6-5,14,TGTGCCAGCAGCTATACAGAACTGAACACTGAAGCTTTCTTT,CASSYTELNTEAFF
TRBJ2-1,TRBD2,NA,TRBV19,16,TGTGCCAGTAAAGCTCTAGCGGGAGTCTCCTACAATGAGCAGTTCTTC,CASKALAGVSYNEQFF
TRBJ1-5,NA,NA,TRBV10-3,14,TGTGCCATCAGTGAAATCAGGGTCGGACAGCCCCAGCATTTT,CAISEIRVGQPQHF
TRBJ1-2,TRBD1,NA,TRBV19,16,TGTGCCAGTAGTATAGATGGGACAGGGCGTGGGGCTGGCTACACCTTC,CASSIDGTGRGAGYTF
TRBJ1-3,TRBD1,NA,TRBV7-9,15,TGTGCCAGCATCCGGGACAGGGCGACAGGAAACACCATATATTTT,CASIRDRATGNTIYF
TRBJ2-5,NA,NA,TRBV4-3,17,TGCGCCAGCAGCCAAGATCGGGCCGCGGGGGCGTATGGGACCCAGTACTTC,CASSQDRAAGAYGTQYF
TRBJ1-5,NA,NA,TRBV27,15,TGTGCCAGCAGTCGGTACATGGGCACTAATCAGCCCCAGCATTTT,CASSRYMGTNQPQHF
TRBJ1-2,NA,NA,TRBV6-5,14,TGTGCCAGCAGTCGACAGGACTCCCTTCATGGCTACCCCTTC,CASSRQDSLHGYPF
TRBJ1-5,NA,NA,TRBV6-1,15,TGTGCCAGCAGCGGGGACATTTCTAGCAATCAGCCCCAGCATTTT,CASSGDISSNQPQHF
TRBJ2-7,TRBD1,NA,TRBV14,14,TGTGCCAGCAGCCGATGGGCAGGGGGCTACGAGCAGTACTTC,CASSRWAGGYEQYF
TRBJ2-5,NA,few,TRBV21-1,16,TGTGCGACCGGGGGAGGGACAGGAATAGATCAAGAGACCCAGTACTTC,CATGGGTGIDQETQYF
TRBJ2-2,TRBD1,NA,TRBV6-1,15,TGTGCCAGCATGCCGGGGACAGGGGGGACCGGGGAGCTGTTTTTT,CASMPGTGGTGELFF
TRBJ1-1,TRBD1,NA,TRBV10-1,14,TGCGCCAGCACTAAGACAGGGGCGGACACTGAAGCTTTCTTT,CASTKTGADTEAFF
TRBJ1-5,TRBD1,NA,TRBV28,18,TGTGCCAGCAATTCCCGCCACGCAGGGGGCGGCCGCGGCCAGCCCCAGCATTTT,CASNSRHAGGGRGQPQHF
TRBJ2-1,TRBD2,NA,TRBV7-6,20,TGTGCCAGCAGCTTCAAGGCTAGCGGGAGGAAGGGGGGGGGCTACAATGAGCAGTTCTTC,CASSFKASGRKGGGYNEQFF
TRBJ1-2,NA,NA,TRBV30,12,TGTGCCTGGAGTGTGAGGAGTGGAGGCTACACCTTC,CAWSVRSGGYTF
TRBJ2-5,TRBD1,NA,TRBV9,13,TGTGCCAGCACCGGGACAGGGGGGGAGACCCAGTACTTC,CASTGTGGETQYF